The 29 T cell receptor beta chains below come from one sample, sequenced in a study of T cells in Graves' hyperthyroidism and ophthalmopathy. Amplification yielded TCR beta CDR3 regions, with RNA transcripts as the source. HTBI primers were the set used in a first-round RT-PCR of the TCR CDR3. TCRdb processed the multiplex PCR reads anew with MiXCR; each CDR3 protein has one entry. The repertoire holds roughly 570,000 distinct CDR3 sequences, with about 43% as singletons. Sample: peripheral blood or thyroid tissue (not recorded which). Every receptor here comes from an adult woman with Graves' disease, either hyperthyroidism or ophthalmopathy (not recorded which).

The V gene is TRBV12-3 or TRBV12-4, the J gene TRBJ1-4; D not certain. The CDR3 is 12 residues long. V shed 2 bases and J shed 14 bases, with 12 bases lying between them. DNA for the CDR3: TGTGCCAGCAGTTTACCGGGCAGCAGTCTGTTTTTT. Its translation: CASSLPGSSLFF.

Of note for this clonotype: A read error is possible here, since a much larger clone lies one base away. V usage is TRBV10-3 and J usage is TRBJ2-7; no clear D gene. Trimming took 10 bases from V and 3 from J, leaving 22 bases between them. Germline V gives CDR1 ENHRY, CDR2 SYGVKD. The CDR3 extends over 15 amino acids. This CDR3 is CASSLSGRRFYEQYF. CDR3 coding DNA: TGTGCCAGCAGCCTCTCAGGTCGTAGGTTCTACGAGCAGTACTTC.

The V call is TRBV29-1, the J call TRBJ1-2; a weak D match, TRBD1 (6 bases). CDR1 and CDR2 from the germline V gene are SQVTM and ANQGSEA. This CDR3 comprises 13 residues. V was cut by 2 bases and J by 8 bases, with 15 bases left in between. This chain's CDR3 is CSVESRGAFGYTF. DNA of the CDR3: TGCAGCGTTGAATCGAGGGGGGCCTTCGGCTACACCTTC.

Ten or more counts support this clonotype. V is TRBV20-1 and J is TRBJ2-7, with 7 bases identical to TRBD1. V gave up 1 base and J gave up 2 bases; unmatched junction bases: 11. Germline V gives CDR1 DFQATT, CDR2 SNEGSKA (reference sequence). The CDR3 length is 16 residues. The CDR3 nucleotides are TGCAGTGCTAGAGTGGTTAAGACAGGGTCGACCTACGAGCAGTACTTC. It yields the protein CSARVVKTGSTYEQYF.

This clonotype was found once. The chain links TRBV7-3 to TRBJ1-6; no reliable D call. Germline CDR1 is SGHTA and CDR2 is FQGTGA. The V end lost 5 bases, the J end lost 0 bases, and 20 bases lay between the germline ends. This CDR3 has 19 amino acids. CDR3 amino acids: CASSPEVPDRFSYNSPLHF. CDR3 nucleotides: TGTGCCAGCAGCCCAGAGGTGCCAGACCGGTTCTCCTATAATTCACCCCTCCACTTT.

Many counts were recorded for this clonotype. J is TRBJ1-5 and V is TRBV6-1; no definite D call. V gave up 10 bases and J gave up 1 base, with 2 bases separating them. The germline V gene has CDR1 MNHNS and CDR2 SASEGT. This CDR3 region has 10 residues. The CDR3 nucleotides are TGTGCCATCAGCAATCAGCCCCAGCATTTT. Translated, it gives CAISNQPQHF.

This chain uses TRBV20-1 with TRBJ1-2; tentative D call: TRBD1 (5 bases). CDR3 length: 15 residues. V was shortened by 3 bases and J by 7 bases, with 21 bases between the two germline ends. CDR1 and CDR2 (germline): DFQATT, SNEGSKA (reference sequence). The DNA of the CDR3 is TGCAGTGCTAGTCCCCGACTAGCGGGAGGGGCTGGCTACACCTTC. This codes for CSASPRLAGGAGYTF.

Details on this clonotype: Because the CDR3 is missing its conserved closing phenylalanine or tryptophan, this is likely a read error. V gene TRBV29-1 combines with J gene TRBJ1-1; D unclear. V lost 3 bases and J lost 4, with 27 bases in between. The CDR3 sequence is 18 residues long. The germline V gene encodes CDR1 SQVTM and CDR2 ANQGSEA. CDR3 region: CSVEDPYSTWAWGTEAFS. CDR3 DNA: TGCAGCGTTGAGGACCCCTACTCCACCTGGGCTTGGGGCACTGAAGCTTTCTCT.

This clonotype was detected a few times. The V and J genes are TRBV7-8 and TRBJ1-5; tentative D call: TRBD1 (6 bases). The V gene lost 6 bases and the J gene lost 7 bases, with 19 bases spanning the gap. CDR1 and CDR2 from the germline V gene are SGHVS and FQNEAQ. The CDR3 spans 15 residues. CDR3 loop: CASSSGYRAGQPQHF. Written as DNA, the CDR3 is TGTGCCAGCAGTTCGGGTTACAGGGCAGGCCAGCCCCAGCATTTT.

There are many counts of this clonotype. The genes are TRBV2 and TRBJ1-6; tentatively, D is TRBD1 (5 bases). The CDR3 runs to 16 residues. V shed 7 bases and J shed 0 bases, with 13 bases lying between them. The germline gives CDR1 SNHLY, CDR2 FYNNEI. Written as DNA, the CDR3 is TGTGCCAGCACCAGAGGGGCGAGCTCCTATAATTCACCCCTCCACTTT. Translating gives CASTRGASSYNSPLHF. Full variable domain (remainder filled in from reference TRBV2 and TRBJ1-6): EPEVTQTPSHQVTQMGQEVILRCVPISNHLYFYWYRQILGQKVEFLVSFYNNEISEKSEIFDDQFSVERPDGSNFTLKIRSTKLEDSAMYFCASTRGASSYNSPLHFGNGTRLTVT.

This clonotype is a singleton in its sample. A read error may produce the germline difference seen at one junction end. The chain combines TRBV5-1 with TRBJ2-7, with D tentatively TRBD2 (6 bases). The germline V gene has CDR1 SGHRS and CDR2 YFSETQ. This CDR3 comprises 15 residues. The CDR3 region has the DNA TGCACCAGCAGCTTGCGAGTGACTAGCTCCTACGAGCAGTACTTC. Translation gives CTSSLRVTSSYEQYF.

This clonotype was observed many times. V is TRBV10-3 and J is TRBJ2-7; 9 bases map to TRBD2. Germline CDR1 is ENHRY and CDR2 is SYGVKD. The CDR3 runs to 11 residues. J was trimmed by 12 bases and V by 10 bases; bases with no gene match: 10. The CDR3 protein is CATSQREVRYF. In DNA, the CDR3 is TGTGCCACCTCACAGCGGGAGGTTCGGTACTTC.

The chain carries TRBV29-1 and TRBJ2-2; D is tentatively TRBD1 or TRBD2 (5 bases each). CDR1 and CDR2 from the germline V gene are SQVTM and ANQGSEA. V lost 7 bases and J 7 bases, leaving 16 bases between the germline ends. The CDR3 has 13 amino acids. This CDR3 reads CSAGDGLNGELFF. CDR3 bases: TGCAGCGCCGGGGACGGCCTGAACGGGGAGCTGTTTTTT.

This clonotype was seen at least ten times. At one end, the junction sequence differs from germline, possibly due to a read error. The chain has TRBV18 and TRBJ1-5, with D unresolved. Germline lookup yields CDR1 KGHSH and CDR2 LQKENI. This CDR3 contains 13 residues. CDR3: CASSPGFNQPQHF. The CDR3 bases are TGCGCCAGCAGCCCAGGATTCAATCAGCCCCAGCATTTT.

Ten or more counts support this clonotype. This chain joins TRBV20-1 and TRBJ2-5; D unresolved. The CDR3 length is 11 residues. The germline CDR1 and CDR2 sequences are DFQATT and SNEGSKA (reference sequence). V was cut by 3 bases and J by 5 bases, with 7 bases left in between. CDR3 in DNA: TGCAGTGCTAGTACATCTGAGACCCAGTACTTC. Translated, it gives CSASTSETQYF.

The chain uses TRBV2 and TRBJ1-5, with D possibly TRBD1 on 6 matching bases. The CDR3 spans 14 residues. Germline V gene lookup returns CDR1 SNHLY and CDR2 FYNNEI. Trimming cost V 6 bases and J 7 bases, with 16 bases left between them. CDR3: CASSPIQGLQPQHF. The CDR3 DNA is TGTGCCAGCAGCCCGATACAGGGTCTGCAGCCCCAGCATTTT.

The V and J genes are TRBV7-9 and TRBJ2-6, with a weak D call TRBD2 (5 bases). The CDR3 totals 13 residues. Germline V gene sequence: CDR1 SEHNR, CDR2 FQNEAQ (reference sequence). Trimming took 5 bases from V and 13 from J, leaving 15 bases between them. The CDR3 coding sequence is TGTGCCAGCAGCATCGCGGGCCTCCTTGTCCTGACTTTC. Translating gives CASSIAGLLVLTF.

In the case of this clonotype: This sequence may be a read error, since a much larger clone differs from it by one base. The chain couples TRBV18 to TRBJ2-5; D assignment may be TRBD1 or TRBD2 (5 bases each). Germline CDR1 reads KGHSH; CDR2 reads LQKENI. The CDR3 totals 14 residues. V gave up 0 bases and J gave up 7 bases, with 12 bases separating them. The chain's CDR3 is CASSPPTWGWTQYF. The DNA of the CDR3 is TGTGCCAGCTCACCACCGACCTGGGGGTGGACCCAGTACTTC.

This clonotype occurred many times. The chain links TRBV6-5 to TRBJ1-1; D is possibly TRBD1 (5 bases). The V gene's germline CDR1 is MNHEY and CDR2 SVGAGI. Trimming removed 2 bases from V and 4 bases from J, with 8 bases in between. This CDR3 comprises 13 residues. The DNA for the CDR3 is TGTGCCAGCAGTTACCGGGGGTCCACTGAAGCTTTCTTT. The encoded protein is CASSYRGSTEAFF.

This clonotype has at least ten counts. The chain is built from TRBV5-1 and TRBJ1-5; D is unresolved. V was pared by 1 base and J by 6 bases, with 8 bases between. The CDR3 contains 13 residues. Germline V gene data show CDR1 as SGHRS and CDR2 as YFSETQ. The CDR3 protein is CASSLTVGQPQHF. For the CDR3, the DNA is TGCGCCAGCAGCTTGACAGTGGGTCAGCCCCAGCATTTT. The variable domain in full, with the rest retrieved from reference TRBV5-1 and TRBJ1-5, is KAGVTQTPRYLIKTRGQQVTLSCSPISGHRSVSWYQQTPGQGLQFLFEYFSETQRNKGNFPGRFSGRQFSNSRSEMNVSTLELGDSALYLCASSLTVGQPQHFGDGTRLSIL.

The chain joins TRBV14 to TRBJ2-3, with no clear D. V lost 5 bases to trimming and J lost 1 base, with 16 bases between them. CDR1 and CDR2 (germline): SGHDN, FVKESK. The CDR3 contains 16 residues. The CDR3 nucleotides are TGTGCCAGCAGCAGCTATGCCCTTTCGGGCACAGATACGCAGTATTTT. This gives the protein CASSSYALSGTDTQYF.

This clonotype was observed many times. V and J are TRBV28 and TRBJ2-7, with D perhaps TRBD1 or TRBD2 (6 bases each). Germline CDR1 reads MDHEN; CDR2 reads SYDVKM. Trimming stripped 8 bases from V and 7 bases from J, with 24 bases between. The CDR3 is 15 residues long. The CDR3 DNA follows: TGTGCCAGCCATGCCCCGGACACCTGGAGGGGGGAGCAGTACTTC. Residues: CASHAPDTWRGEQYF.

A few counts support this clonotype. This chain uses TRBV29-1 with TRBJ1-1; TRBD1 aligns across 7 bases. Germline CDR1 reads SQVTM; CDR2 reads ANQGSEA. This CDR3 comprises 13 residues. V was clipped by 3 bases and J by 7 bases; unmatched bases: 8. The CDR3 is CSVDEGAFDEAFF. In nucleotides, the CDR3 is TGCAGCGTTGATGAGGGGGCTTTTGATGAAGCTTTCTTT. Full variable domain (outside the CDR3, taken from reference TRBV29-1 and TRBJ1-1): SAVISQKPSRDICQRGTSLTIQCQVDSQVTMMFWYRQQPGQSLTLIATANQGSEATYESGFVIDKFPISRPNLTFSTLTVSNMSPEDSSIYLCSVDEGAFDEAFFGQGTRLTVV.

This clonotype was seen more than once but under ten times. The rearrangement joins TRBV7-9 to TRBJ2-7; 10 bases align to TRBD2. The CDR3 consists of 16 residues. In germline, CDR1 is SEHNR, CDR2 FQNEAQ (reference sequence). J lost 0 bases, V lost 4 bases, and 6 bases had no gene match. Written as DNA, the CDR3 is TGTGCCAGCAGCTCAACCCTAGCGGGAGACTCCTACGAGCAGTACTTC. Its protein product is CASSSTLAGDSYEQYF. The entire variable domain, with the rest obtained from reference TRBV7-9 and TRBJ2-7, is as follows: DTGVSQNPRHKITKRGQNVTFRCDPISEHNRLYWYRQTLGQGPEFLTYFQNEAQLEKSRLLSDRFSAERPKGSFSTLEIQRTEQGDSAMYLCASSSTLAGDSYEQYFGPGTRLTVT.

The rearrangement uses TRBV28 and TRBJ2-2; D unclear. Trimming shortened V by 6 bases and J by 5 bases, and 10 bases separated the two germline ends. The CDR3 spans 13 residues. Per germline, CDR1 MDHEN and CDR2 SYDVKM. The CDR3 DNA is TGTGCCAGCAGCTTGATAAAAACCGGGGAGCTGTTTTTT. This sequence encodes CASSLIKTGELFF.

The rearrangement links TRBV7-6 to TRBJ2-7, with 8 bases aligning to TRBD1. V lost 6 bases to trimming and J lost 3 bases; unmatched junction nucleotides: 7. CDR1 is SGHVS and CDR2 is FNYEAQ in the germline V gene. CDR3 length equals 14 residues. The CDR3 spells CASSSDRENYEQYF. The CDR3 DNA is TGTGCCAGCAGTTCGGACAGGGAAAACTACGAGCAGTACTTC.

In regard to this clonotype: This sequence may be a read error, since a much larger clone differs from it by one base. The chain combines TRBV5-1 with TRBJ2-7; D may be TRBD2 (5 bases). CDR1 SGHRS and CDR2 YFSETQ come from the germline V gene. This CDR3 comprises 13 residues. Trimming shortened V by 0 bases and J by 9 bases, and 13 bases separated the two germline ends. The CDR3, as DNA: TGCGCCAGCAGCTTGGAGCCTAGCAGCGGGCAGTACTTC. Amino acid sequence: CASSLEPSSGQYF.

In this sample, this clonotype turned up many times. The chain recombines TRBV27 with TRBJ1-2; 8 bases fit TRBD1. The CDR3 runs 15 residues. J was trimmed by 4 bases and V by 4 bases; bases with no gene match: 8. Germline values: CDR1 MNHEY, CDR2 SMNVEV (reference sequence). The CDR3 loop reads CASSYSGQGGYGYTF. The CDR3 DNA follows: TGTGCCAGCAGTTATTCAGGACAGGGAGGCTATGGCTACACCTTC.

Notes on this clonotype: Being one base from a much bigger clone, this may be a read error. The rearrangement joins TRBV28 to TRBJ1-1, with a weak D call TRBD1 (6 bases). The CDR3 loop spans 13 amino acids. Germline V gives CDR1 MDHEN, CDR2 SYDVKM. The CDR3 reads CVSSLNRDTRAFF. CDR3 nucleotides: TGTGTCAGCAGTTTAAACCGGGACACAAGAGCTTTCTTT.